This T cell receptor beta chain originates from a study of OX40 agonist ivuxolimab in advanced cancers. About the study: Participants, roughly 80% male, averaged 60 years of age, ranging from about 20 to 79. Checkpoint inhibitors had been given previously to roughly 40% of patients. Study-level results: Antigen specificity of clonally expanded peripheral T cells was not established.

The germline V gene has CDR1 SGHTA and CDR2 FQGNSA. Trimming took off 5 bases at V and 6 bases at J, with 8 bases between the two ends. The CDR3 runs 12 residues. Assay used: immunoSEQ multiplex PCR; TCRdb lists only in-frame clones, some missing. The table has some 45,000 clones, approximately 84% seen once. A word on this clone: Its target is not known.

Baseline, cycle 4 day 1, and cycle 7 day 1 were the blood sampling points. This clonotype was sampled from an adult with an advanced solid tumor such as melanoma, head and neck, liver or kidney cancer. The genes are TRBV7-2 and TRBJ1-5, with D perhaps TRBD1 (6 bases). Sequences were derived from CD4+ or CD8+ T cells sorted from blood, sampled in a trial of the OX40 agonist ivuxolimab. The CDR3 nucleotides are TGTGCCAGCAGCCAACAGGGTCAGCCCCAGCATTTT. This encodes CASSQQGQPQHF.